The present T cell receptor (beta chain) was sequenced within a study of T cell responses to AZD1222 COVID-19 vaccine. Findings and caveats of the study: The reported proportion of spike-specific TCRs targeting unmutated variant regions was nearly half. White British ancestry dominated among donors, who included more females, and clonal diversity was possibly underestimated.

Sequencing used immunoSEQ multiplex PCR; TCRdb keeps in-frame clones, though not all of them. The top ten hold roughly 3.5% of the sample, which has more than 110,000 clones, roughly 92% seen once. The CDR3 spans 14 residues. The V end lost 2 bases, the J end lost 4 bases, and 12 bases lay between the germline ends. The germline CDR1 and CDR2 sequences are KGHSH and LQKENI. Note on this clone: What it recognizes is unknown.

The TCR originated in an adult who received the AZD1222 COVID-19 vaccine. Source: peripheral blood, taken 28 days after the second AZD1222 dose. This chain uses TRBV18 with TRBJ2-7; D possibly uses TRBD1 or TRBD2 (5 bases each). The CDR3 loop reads CASSPTPGAYEQYF. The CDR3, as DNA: TGTGCCAGCTCACCAACCCCCGGGGCGTACGAGCAGTACTTC.